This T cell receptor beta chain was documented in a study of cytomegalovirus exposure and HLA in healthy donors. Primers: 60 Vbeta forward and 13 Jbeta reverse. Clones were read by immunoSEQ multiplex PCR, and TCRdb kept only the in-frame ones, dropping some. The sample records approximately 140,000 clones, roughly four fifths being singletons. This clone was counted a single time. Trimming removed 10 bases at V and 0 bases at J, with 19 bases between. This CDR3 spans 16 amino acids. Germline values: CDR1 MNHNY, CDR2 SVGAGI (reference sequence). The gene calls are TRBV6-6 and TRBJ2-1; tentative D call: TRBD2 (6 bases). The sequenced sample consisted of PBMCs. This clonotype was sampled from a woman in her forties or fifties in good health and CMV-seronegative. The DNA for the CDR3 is TGTGCCACCCGATTCGTAGCGGCGAGCTCCTACAATGAGCAGTTCTTC. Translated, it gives CATRFVAASSYNEQFF.